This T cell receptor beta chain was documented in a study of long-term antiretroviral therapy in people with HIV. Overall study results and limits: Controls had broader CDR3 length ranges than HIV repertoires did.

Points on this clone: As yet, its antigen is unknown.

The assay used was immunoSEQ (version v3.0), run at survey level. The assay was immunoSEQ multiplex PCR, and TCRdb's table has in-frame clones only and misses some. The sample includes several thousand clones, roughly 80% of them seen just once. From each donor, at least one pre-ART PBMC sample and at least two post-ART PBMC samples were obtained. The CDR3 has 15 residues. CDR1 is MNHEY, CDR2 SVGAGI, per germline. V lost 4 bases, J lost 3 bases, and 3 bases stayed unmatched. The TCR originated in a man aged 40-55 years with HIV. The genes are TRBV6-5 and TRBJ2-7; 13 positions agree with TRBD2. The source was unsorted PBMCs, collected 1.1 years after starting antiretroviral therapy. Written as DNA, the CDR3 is TGTGCCAGCAGTTTAGGGACTAGCGGGGACTACGAGCAGTACTTC. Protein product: CASSLGTSGDYEQYF.